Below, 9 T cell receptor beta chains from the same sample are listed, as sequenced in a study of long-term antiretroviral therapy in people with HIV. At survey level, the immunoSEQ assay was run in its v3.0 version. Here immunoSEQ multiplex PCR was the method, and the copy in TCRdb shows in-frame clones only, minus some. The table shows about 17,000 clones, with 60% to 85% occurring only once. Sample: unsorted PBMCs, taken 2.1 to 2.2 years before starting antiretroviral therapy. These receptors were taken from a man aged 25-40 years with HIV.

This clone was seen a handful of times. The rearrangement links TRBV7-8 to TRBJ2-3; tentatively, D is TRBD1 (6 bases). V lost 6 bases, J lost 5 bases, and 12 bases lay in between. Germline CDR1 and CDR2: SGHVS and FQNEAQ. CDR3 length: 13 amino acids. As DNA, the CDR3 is TGTGCCAGCAGATACACAGGGCTAGATACGCAGTATTTT. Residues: CASRYTGLDTQYF.

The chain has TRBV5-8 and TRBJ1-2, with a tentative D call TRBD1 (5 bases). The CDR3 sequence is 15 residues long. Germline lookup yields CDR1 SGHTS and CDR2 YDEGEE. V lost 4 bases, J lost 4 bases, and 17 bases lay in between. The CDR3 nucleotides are TGTGCCAGCAGCCCTCAGGGTTCAGACTTCTATGGCTACACCTTC. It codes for CASSPQGSDFYGYTF.

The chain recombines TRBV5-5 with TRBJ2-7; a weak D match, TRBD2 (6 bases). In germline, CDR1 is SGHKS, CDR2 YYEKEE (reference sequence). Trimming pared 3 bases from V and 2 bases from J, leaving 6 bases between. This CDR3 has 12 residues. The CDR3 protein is CASSSGAYEQYF. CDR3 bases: TGTGCCAGCAGCTCGGGGGCCTACGAGCAGTACTTC.

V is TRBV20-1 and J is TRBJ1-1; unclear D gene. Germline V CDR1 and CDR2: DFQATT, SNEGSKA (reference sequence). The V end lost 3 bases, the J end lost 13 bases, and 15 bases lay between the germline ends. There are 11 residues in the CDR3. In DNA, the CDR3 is TGCAGTGCTAGTGATTCGACACGGCATTTCTTT. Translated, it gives CSASDSTRHFF.

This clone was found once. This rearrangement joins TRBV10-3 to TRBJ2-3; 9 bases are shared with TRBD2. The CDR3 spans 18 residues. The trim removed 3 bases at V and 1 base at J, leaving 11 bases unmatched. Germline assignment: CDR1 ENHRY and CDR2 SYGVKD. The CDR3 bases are TGTGCCATCAGTGAATTAGCGGGGGATACCGACGGCACAGATACGCAGTATTTT. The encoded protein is CAISELAGDTDGTDTQYF.

For the CDR3, the DNA is TGTGCCAGCAGCTTAGACACAGGGGCTAGGGAGACCCAGTACTTC. Translated: CASSLDTGARETQYF. V is TRBV11-2 and J is TRBJ2-5, with 7 bases aligning to TRBD1. This CDR3 has 15 residues. CDR1 and CDR2 from the germline V gene are SGHAT and FQNNGV. V shed 0 bases and J 5 bases; nucleotides not matched to a gene: 6.

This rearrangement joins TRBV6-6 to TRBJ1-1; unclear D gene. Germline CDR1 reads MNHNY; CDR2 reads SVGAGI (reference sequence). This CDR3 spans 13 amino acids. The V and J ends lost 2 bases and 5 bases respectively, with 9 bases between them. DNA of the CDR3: TGTGCCAGCAGTTACAGCGGTACTACTGAAGCTTTCTTT. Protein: CASSYSGTTEAFF.

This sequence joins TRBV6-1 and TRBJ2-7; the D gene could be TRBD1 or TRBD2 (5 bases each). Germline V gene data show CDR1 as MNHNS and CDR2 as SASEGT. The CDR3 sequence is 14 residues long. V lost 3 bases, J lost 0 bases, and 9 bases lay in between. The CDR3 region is CASSDGGVSYEQYF. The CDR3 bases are TGTGCCAGCAGTGATGGGGGTGTCTCCTACGAGCAGTACTTC.

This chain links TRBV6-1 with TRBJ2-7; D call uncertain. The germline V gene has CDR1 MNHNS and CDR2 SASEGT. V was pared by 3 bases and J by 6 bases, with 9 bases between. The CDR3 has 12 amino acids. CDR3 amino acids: CASSDSRSEQYF. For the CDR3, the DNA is TGTGCCAGCAGTGACTCTAGGTCCGAGCAGTACTTC.